The 24 T cell receptor beta chains presented below share a single source sample, sequenced in a study of T-cell reconstitution after alpha-beta-depleted transplantation in children. Unique molecular identifiers were incorporated during preparation of the TCRbeta library. TCRdb re-analysed the PCR reads in MiXCR, keeping a single row per CDR3 protein. The repertoire holds hundreds of thousands of distinct CDR3 sequences, approximately 15% seen once, with 1.1% in the top ten. Here the sequenced sample was PBMCs from the stem cell graft donor, taken from the stem cell graft. The receptors were gathered from a human donor who donated a stem cell graft to a child with acute myeloid leukemia.

The chain carries TRBV4-2 and TRBJ2-2; 8 nucleotides agree with TRBD1. Germline V lookup: CDR1 LGHNA, CDR2 YNFKEQ. The CDR3 consists of 16 residues. After removal of 1 base from V and 0 bases from J, the junction contained 1 base not matched to a gene. CDR3 bases: TGTGCCAGCAGCCAAGTACAGGGGGCGAACACCGGGGAGCTGTTTTTT. Amino acid sequence: CASSQVQGANTGELFF.

This clonotype was counted only a few times. V gene TRBV29-1 combines with J gene TRBJ1-1, with a weak D call TRBD1 (6 bases). Germline V lookup: CDR1 SQVTM, CDR2 ANQGSEA. Trimming left V 3 bases short and J 6 bases short, with 11 bases between. The CDR3 covers 12 residues. The CDR3 DNA follows: TGCAGCGTTGAGCCCGGGGGCCCTGAAGCTTTCTTT. It specifies CSVEPGGPEAFF.

This clonotype was found many times. V usage is TRBV20-1 and J usage is TRBJ1-3; 9 nucleotides line up with TRBD1. The CDR3 runs 14 residues. With V trimmed by 5 bases and J by 0 bases, 2 bases remained unmatched. Germline V gives CDR1 DFQATT, CDR2 SNEGSKA (reference sequence). As DNA, the CDR3 is TGCAGTGCTCCGGACAGGGGCTCTGGAAACACCATATATTTT. Its protein product is CSAPDRGSGNTIYF.

The rearrangement joins TRBV6-2 or TRBV6-3 to TRBJ1-3, with D possibly being TRBD1 (6 bases). CDR3 length: 13 amino acids. V lost 6 bases to trimming and J lost 7 bases, with 13 bases between them. CDR1 and CDR2 from the germline V gene are MNHEY and SVGEGT. The CDR3 loop reads CASSPGGLNTIYF. The CDR3 DNA is TGTGCCAGCAGCCCCGGGGGGCTCAACACCATATATTTT.

This chain uses TRBV20-1 with TRBJ1-1; 8 bases align to TRBD1. The junction had 17 bases not matched to a gene; V was cut back by 3 bases and J by 2 bases. Germline CDR1 reads DFQATT; CDR2 reads SNEGSKA (reference sequence). The CDR3 totals 18 residues. CDR3 loop: CSASPRGGQGSLNTEAFF. The CDR3 region has the DNA TGCAGTGCTAGCCCCAGAGGAGGACAGGGATCGCTTAACACTGAAGCTTTCTTT.

The J gene is TRBJ1-1, the V gene TRBV5-6, with D perhaps TRBD1 (6 bases). The CDR3 is 14 residues long. The V gene lost 5 bases and the J gene lost 13 bases, with 24 bases spanning the gap. CDR1 is SGHDT, CDR2 YYEEEE, per germline. The CDR3 DNA sequence: TGTGCCAGCAGTTACCAACCGCCGGGACAAGTCGGTTTCTTT. Its protein is CASSYQPPGQVGFF.

This clonotype occurred many times. This sequence joins TRBV29-1 and TRBJ1-5; a weak D match, TRBD1 (6 bases). CDR3 length equals 17 residues. The V gene lost 4 bases and the J gene lost 4 bases, with 23 bases spanning the gap. The germline V gene has CDR1 SQVTM and CDR2 ANQGSEA. The CDR3 nucleotides read TGCAGCGTTGGCGTGGGGACACCCATGGGTGCGAATCAGCCCCAGCATTTT. Protein product: CSVGVGTPMGANQPQHF.

This clonotype was seen repeatedly, ten times or more. The gene calls are TRBV29-1 and TRBJ1-5, with TRBD1 identical over 9 bases. CDR1 is SQVTM and CDR2 is ANQGSEA in the germline V gene. J gave up 0 bases and V 6 bases, and 3 bases lay outside the gene matches. The CDR3 loop spans 14 amino acids. The CDR3 loop is CSVWTGDSNQPQHF. The CDR3 bases are TGCAGCGTATGGACAGGGGATAGCAATCAGCCCCAGCATTTT. The full variable domain, its missing parts supplied by reference TRBV29-1 and TRBJ1-5, is SAVISQKPSRDICQRGTSLTIQCQVDSQVTMMFWYRQQPGQSLTLIATANQGSEATYESGFVIDKFPISRPNLTFSTLTVSNMSPEDSSIYLCSVWTGDSNQPQHFGDGTRLSIL.

This clonotype occurred many times. This chain links TRBV6-1 with TRBJ2-4, with TRBD1 as a possible D gene (5 bases). The V gene lost 6 bases and the J gene lost 8 bases, with 17 bases spanning the gap. The germline V gene has CDR1 MNHNS and CDR2 SASEGT. The length of the CDR3 is 14 residues. This chain's CDR3 is CASSPFRQLDIQYF. Written as DNA, the CDR3 is TGTGCCAGCAGCCCTTTTAGACAGCTAGACATTCAGTACTTC.

In this sample, this clonotype turned up many times. The chain couples TRBV20-1 to TRBJ2-1, with 9 bases fitting TRBD2. CDR1 and CDR2 from the germline V gene are DFQATT and SNEGSKA (reference sequence). The CDR3 contains 15 residues. Trimming took 3 bases from V and 3 from J; bases not matched to a gene: 6. The CDR3 region is CSARRLAGSYNEQFF. For the CDR3, the DNA is TGCAGTGCTAGGCGGCTAGCGGGGAGCTACAATGAGCAGTTCTTC.

CDR3: CATGTGSPYEQYF. CDR3 coding DNA: TGTGCCACCGGGACAGGATCCCCCTACGAGCAGTACTTC. The chain links TRBV10-3 to TRBJ2-7; 8 bases align to TRBD1. V lost 10 bases and J lost 2; bases outside the gene matches: 7. Germline CDR1 is ENHRY and CDR2 is SYGVKD. There are 13 residues in the CDR3.

This clonotype was observed a few times. The J gene is TRBJ1-5, the V gene TRBV27; TRBD1 aligns across 11 bases. J lost 7 bases, V lost 2 bases, and 7 bases had no gene match. Germline lookup yields CDR1 MNHEY and CDR2 SMNVEV (reference sequence). The CDR3 is 16 residues long. In DNA, the CDR3 is TGTGCCAGCAGTTTAAGGGGACAGGGGGTCGGGCAGCCCCAGCATTTT. It encodes CASSLRGQGVGQPQHF.

V and J are TRBV6-1 and TRBJ2-7; 9 bases are shared with TRBD1. The germline gives CDR1 MNHNS, CDR2 SASEGT. Losses at the gene ends were 8 bases for V and 5 bases for J; bases not matched to a gene: 10. There are 14 residues in the CDR3. For the CDR3, the DNA is TGTGCCAGCTCGAACAGGGGGCGGAAGGACGAGCAGTACTTC. Protein product: CASSNRGRKDEQYF.

In its sample, this clonotype was seen many times. The V call is TRBV10-3, the J call TRBJ2-7; the D gene is possibly TRBD2 (6 bases). The CDR3 sequence is 14 residues long. V was pared by 0 bases and J by 6 bases, with 12 bases between. Germline CDR1 is ENHRY and CDR2 is SYGVKD. The CDR3 protein is CAISESGGRLEQYF. For the CDR3, the DNA is TGTGCCATCAGTGAGTCGGGGGGACGACTCGAGCAGTACTTC.

The CDR3 is CASASSPFAYRGTTEAFF. CDR3 nucleotide sequence: TGTGCCAGCGCCTCCAGTCCGTTCGCTTATAGGGGGACCACTGAAGCTTTCTTT. V gene TRBV11-2 combines with J gene TRBJ1-1; tentative D call: TRBD1 (6 bases). In germline, CDR1 is SGHAT, CDR2 FQNNGV. Trimming pared 8 bases from V and 4 bases from J, leaving 29 bases between. CDR3 size: 18 residues.

The rearrangement uses TRBV6-2 or TRBV6-3 and TRBJ2-1, with TRBD2 matching over 8 bases. The CDR3 extends over 15 amino acids. V lost 0 bases, J lost 7 bases, and 5 bases stayed unmatched. Germline V CDR1 and CDR2: MNHEY, SVGEGT. This chain's CDR3 is CASSYSRPSGNEQFF. CDR3 bases: TGTGCCAGCAGTTACTCGCGTCCTAGCGGGAATGAGCAGTTCTTC.

This clonotype was observed a few times. The rearrangement links TRBV4-1 to TRBJ1-6; 9 nucleotides line up with TRBD1. From germline, CDR1 is MGHRA and CDR2 YSYEKL. There are 13 residues in the CDR3. J lost 12 bases, V lost 6 bases, and 6 bases had no gene match. CDR3 amino acids: CASSLDRGGPLHF. CDR3 coding DNA: TGCGCCAGCAGTCTGGACAGGGGAGGACCCCTCCACTTT.

This clonotype was observed a few times. This rearrangement joins TRBV4-3 to TRBJ2-3; 10 nucleotides agree with TRBD2. V lost 4 bases, J lost 5 bases, and 3 bases stayed unmatched. The CDR3 runs 14 residues. Germline V lookup: CDR1 LGHNA, CDR2 YSLEER. CDR3 sequence reads: CASSPGTSVDTQYF. The CDR3 coding sequence is TGCGCCAGCAGCCCCGGGACTAGCGTAGATACGCAGTATTTT.

The count of this clonotype is one. The genes are TRBV7-9 and TRBJ1-5; the D gene is possibly TRBD1 (5 bases). Germline CDR1 is SEHNR and CDR2 is FQNEAQ (reference sequence). Trimming took off 3 bases at V and 7 bases at J, with 13 bases between the two ends. The CDR3 sequence is 14 residues long. This CDR3 reads CASSFMGVGQPQHF. CDR3 in DNA: TGTGCCAGCAGCTTTATGGGGGTTGGACAGCCCCAGCATTTT.

A few counts support this clonotype. This sequence joins TRBV2 and TRBJ2-7; D is ambiguous. Germline V gene lookup returns CDR1 SNHLY and CDR2 FYNNEI. Trimming removed 4 bases from V and 0 bases from J, with 7 bases in between. The CDR3 is made up of 13 amino acids. Written as DNA, the CDR3 is TGTGCCAGCAGTGTAACGTTCTCCTACGAGCAGTACGTC. This encodes CASSVTFSYEQYV.

This chain joins TRBV7-3 and TRBJ2-7, with D uncertain. V lost 4 bases and J lost 5, with 12 bases in between. This CDR3 has 13 amino acids. Per germline, CDR1 SGHTA and CDR2 FQGTGA. The CDR3 region has the DNA TGTGCCAGCAGCTACGCCGCTGGGGACGAGCAGTACTTC. It encodes CASSYAAGDEQYF.

This clonotype has ten or more counts. This rearrangement joins TRBV24-1 to TRBJ2-5; D gene unclear. Trimming took off 4 bases at V and 4 bases at J, with 9 bases between the two ends. Germline CDR1 and CDR2: KGHDR and SFDVKD. The CDR3 totals 13 residues. CDR3 loop: CATSERTAETQYF. Written as DNA, the CDR3 is TGTGCCACCAGTGAACGGACGGCAGAGACCCAGTACTTC.

The chain combines TRBV25-1 with TRBJ1-1; D ambiguous. This CDR3 is 14 amino acids long. The V end lost 1 base, the J end lost 1 base, and 7 bases lay between the germline ends. Germline CDR1 and CDR2: MGHDK and SYGVNS. The chain's CDR3 is CASSEFKGNTEAFF. In DNA form, the CDR3 reads TGTGCCAGCAGTGAATTTAAGGGGAACACTGAAGCTTTCTTT.

This clonotype has just a few counts. The chain combines TRBV18 with TRBJ1-1, with D unresolved. The V gene's germline CDR1 is KGHSH and CDR2 LQKENI. Trimming pared 3 bases from V and 0 bases from J, leaving 8 bases between. The CDR3 spans 14 residues. Here the CDR3 DNA reads TGTGCCAGCTCACCTTTCGGCGTGAACACTGAAGCTTTCTTT. This encodes CASSPFGVNTEAFF.